The present T cell receptor beta chain was sequenced within a study of cytomegalovirus exposure and HLA in healthy donors. Trimming removed 4 bases from V and 6 bases from J; junction bases left unmatched: 11. Germline-derived CDR1 and CDR2 are SGHNT and YYREEE (reference sequence). This CDR3 comprises 16 residues. PCR used 60 Vbeta primers and 13 Jbeta primers. Sequencing was performed with immunoSEQ multiplex PCR; in TCRdb, only in-frame clones are kept and a portion is missing. The repertoire holds tens of thousands of clones, with approximately 80% as singletons. This chain uses TRBV5-4 with TRBJ2-2; TRBD2 agrees at 8 bases. The receptor's source is a woman younger than 45 in good health and CMV-seronegative. Material: PBMCs. CDR3 amino acids: CASSPLSGGLPGELFF. Here the CDR3 DNA reads TGTGCCAGCAGCCCCCTAAGCGGGGGTCTCCCCGGGGAGCTGTTTTTT.